The entry below describes one TCR beta chain. The data belong to a study of T cell changes during pregnancy in multiple sclerosis. The data were produced by immunoSEQ multiplex PCR, yet TCRdb's version contains in-frame clones alone and is incomplete. The repertoire holds around 60,000 clones, with 93% as singletons. The CDR3 is 15 residues long. V lost 6 bases to trimming and J lost 8 bases; unmatched junction nucleotides: 10. Germline CDR1 is SGHTA and CDR2 is FQGNSA. This sample comprised peripheral blood, obtained after pregnancy. The sequence was collected from a female donor with multiple sclerosis, enrolled in a pregnancy study. This chain joins TRBV7-2 and TRBJ2-1; 10 bases are a match to TRBD1. This CDR3 reads CASRAGTGVVYEQFF. CDR3 nucleotide sequence: TGTGCCAGCAGGGCCGGGACAGGGGTTGTGTATGAGCAGTTCTTC. Looking up the rest from reference TRBV7-2 and TRBJ2-1 gives the full variable domain: GAGVSQSPSNKVTEKGKDVELRCDPISGHTALYWYRQSLGQGLEFLIYFQGNSAPDKSGLPSDRFSAERTGGSVSTLTIQRTQQEDSAVYLCASRAGTGVVYEQFFGPGTRLTVL.